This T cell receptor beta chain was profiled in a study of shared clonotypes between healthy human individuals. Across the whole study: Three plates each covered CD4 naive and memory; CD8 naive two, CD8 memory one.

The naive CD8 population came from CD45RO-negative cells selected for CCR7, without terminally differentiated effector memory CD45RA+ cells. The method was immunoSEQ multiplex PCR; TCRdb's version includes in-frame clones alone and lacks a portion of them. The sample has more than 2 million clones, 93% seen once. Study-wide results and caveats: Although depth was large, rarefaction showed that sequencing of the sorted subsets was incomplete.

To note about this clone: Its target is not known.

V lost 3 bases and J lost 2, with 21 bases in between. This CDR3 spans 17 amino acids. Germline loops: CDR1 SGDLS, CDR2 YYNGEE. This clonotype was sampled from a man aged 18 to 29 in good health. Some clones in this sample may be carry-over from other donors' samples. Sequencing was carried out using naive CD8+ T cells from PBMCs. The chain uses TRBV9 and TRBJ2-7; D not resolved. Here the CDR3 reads CASSAIPRFYPTYEQYF. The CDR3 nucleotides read TGTGCCAGCAGCGCTATTCCTCGGTTCTACCCCACCTACGAGCAGTACTTC.